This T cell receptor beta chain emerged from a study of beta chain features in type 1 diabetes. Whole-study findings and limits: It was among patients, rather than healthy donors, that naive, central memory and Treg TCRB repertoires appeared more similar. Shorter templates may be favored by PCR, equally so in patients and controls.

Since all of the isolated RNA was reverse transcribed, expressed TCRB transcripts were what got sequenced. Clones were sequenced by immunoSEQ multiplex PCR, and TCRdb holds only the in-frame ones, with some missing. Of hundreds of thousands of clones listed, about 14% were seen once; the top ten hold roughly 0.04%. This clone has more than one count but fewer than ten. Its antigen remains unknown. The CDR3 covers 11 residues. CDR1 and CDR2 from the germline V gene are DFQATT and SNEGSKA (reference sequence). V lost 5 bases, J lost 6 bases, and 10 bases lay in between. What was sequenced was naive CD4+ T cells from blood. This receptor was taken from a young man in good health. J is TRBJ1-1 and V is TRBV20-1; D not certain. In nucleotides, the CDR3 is TGCAGTGCTGTATTACACGCTGAAGCTTTCTTT. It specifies CSAVLHAEAFF.